The 20 T cell receptor beta chains below were found in one sample sequenced in a study of CD8+ T cells in alopecia areata. Following RNA extraction, reverse transcription yielded cDNA that acted as the sequencing template. Repertoires were generated with immunoSEQ multiplex PCR, while TCRdb's copy carries only in-frame clones and drops some. The sample lists 140,000 to 150,000 clones, around 58% occurring once. Specimen: CD4+ T cells sorted from blood, collected at week 0. These receptors all stem from a human donor with alopecia areata.

There are a few counts of this clone. J is TRBJ1-3 and V is TRBV6-6; 7 bases match TRBD1. The CDR3 is 14 amino acids. The germline V gene has CDR1 MNHNY and CDR2 SVGAGI (reference sequence). With V trimmed by 5 bases and J by 3 bases, 4 bases remained unmatched. CDR3 coding DNA: TGTGCCAGCAGTCGCCAGGGGGTTGGAAACACCATATATTTT. Translating gives CASSRQGVGNTIYF.

V and J are TRBV5-1 and TRBJ1-6, with 10 bases matching TRBD1. Germline trimming cut 4 bases from V and 10 bases from J; bases unmatched to any gene: 8. This CDR3 has 15 amino acids. Germline lookup yields CDR1 SGHRS and CDR2 YFSETQ. The CDR3 DNA reads TGCGCCAGCAGCACGGGACAGGGGTTGGACTCACCCCTCCACTTT. As protein: CASSTGQGLDSPLHF.

The rearrangement joins TRBV7-9 to TRBJ2-7, with 9 positions matching TRBD1. Per the germline V gene, CDR1 is SEHNR and CDR2 is FQNEAQ (reference sequence). The junction had 17 bases not matched to a gene; V was cut back by 5 bases and J by 9 bases. The CDR3 totals 16 residues. CDR3 sequence: CASSPQPGQGGGLQYF. In DNA, the CDR3 is TGTGCCAGCAGCCCCCAACCGGGACAGGGAGGCGGGTTGCAGTACTTC.

The rearrangement joins TRBV2 to TRBJ2-3, with TRBD1 matching over 8 bases. Trimming cost V 9 bases and J 5 bases; bases outside gene matches: 7. The CDR3 totals 13 residues. Germline-derived CDR1 and CDR2 are SNHLY and FYNNEI. The CDR3 reads CASAGGSGDTQYF. CDR3 nucleotide sequence: TGTGCCAGTGCAGGGGGCTCTGGAGATACGCAGTATTTT.

On this clone: Because it lacks the conserved phenylalanine or tryptophan at the end, this CDR3 is likely a read error. Because the CDR3's place on the DNA is in doubt, the DNA is left out and the CDR3 is given as listed by TCRdb. The chain is built from TRBV1 and TRBJ1-1; TRBD1, as called in the table, went unchecked against the DNA. TRBV1 is tagged as a pseudogene. From its first to its last residue, the CDR3 has 14 amino acids. This chain's CDR3 is CTSSQPTYLPGDLQ.

V usage is TRBV4-1 and J usage is TRBJ1-2, with D perhaps TRBD1 (6 bases). V lost 0 bases and J lost 8, with 19 bases in between. Germline CDR1 and CDR2: MGHRA and YSYEKL. This CDR3 spans 16 amino acids. CDR3 in DNA: TGCGCCAGCAGCCAAGAGGGGGGGGCTAAAGTGAGCGGCTACACCTTC. Translation gives CASSQEGGAKVSGYTF.

This clone was seen only a few times. V usage is TRBV5-6 and J usage is TRBJ2-5; D remains unclear. This CDR3 comprises 11 residues. The V and J ends lost 4 bases and 7 bases respectively, with 8 bases between them. Germline V gene sequence: CDR1 SGHDT, CDR2 YYEEEE. The CDR3 region is CASSHSGTQYF. CDR3 DNA sequence: TGTGCCAGCAGCCATAGTGGGACCCAGTACTTC.

The V and J genes are TRBV14 and TRBJ1-2; D is unresolved. The germline V and J ends were trimmed by 5 bases and 3 bases, with 7 bases remaining between them. CDR3 length equals 12 residues. Germline CDR1 reads SGHDN; CDR2 reads FVKESK. The CDR3 bases are TGTGCCAGCAGCTCCTTGCACTATGGCTACACCTTC. This translates into CASSSLHYGYTF. Based on the CDR3 plus reference TRBV14 and TRBJ1-2, the full variable domain is EAGVTQFPSHSVIEKGQTVTLRCDPISGHDNLYWYRRVMGKEIKFLLHFVKESKQDESGMPNNRFLAERTGGTYSTLKVQPAELEDSGVYFCASSSLHYGYTFGSGTRLTVV.

The chain has TRBV6-1 and TRBJ2-7; D assignment may be TRBD1 or TRBD2 (5 bases each). CDR1 MNHNS and CDR2 SASEGT come from the germline V gene. Trimming removed 8 bases from V and 3 bases from J, with 5 bases in between. The CDR3 spans 10 residues. The CDR3 DNA reads TGTGCCAGCGGGGGCTACGAGCAGTACTTC. This encodes CASGGYEQYF.

This chain connects TRBV7-2 to TRBJ2-5, with 8 nucleotides matching TRBD2. The CDR3 consists of 15 residues. J gave up 2 bases and V 2 bases, and 4 bases lay outside the gene matches. CDR1 and CDR2 (germline): SGHTA, FQGNSA. The chain's CDR3 is CASSLLSGDQETQYF. DNA for the CDR3: TGTGCCAGCAGCTTACTTAGCGGGGATCAAGAGACCCAGTACTTC.

V and J are TRBV7-8 and TRBJ1-1; 7 bases are a match to TRBD1. V lost 5 bases and J lost 0; bases outside the gene matches: 6. CDR3 length: 15 amino acids. Germline CDR1 reads SGHVS; CDR2 reads FQNEAQ. The CDR3 DNA reads TGTGCCAGCAGCCCCGGGGACAGAATGAACACTGAAGCTTTCTTT. This encodes CASSPGDRMNTEAFF.

This clone has a handful of counts. The V call is TRBV29-1, the J call TRBJ2-1; D might be TRBD1 or TRBD2, each matching 6 bases. Germline V gene sequence: CDR1 SQVTM, CDR2 ANQGSEA. Trimming shortened V by 7 bases and J by 4 bases, and 23 bases separated the two germline ends. The CDR3 length is 16 residues. The CDR3 sequence is CSAPQVSGASYNEQFF. The CDR3, as DNA: TGCAGCGCTCCTCAAGTATCGGGGGCAAGTTACAATGAGCAGTTCTTC.

The chain couples TRBV15 to TRBJ1-2; a weak D match, TRBD1 (6 bases). Trimming cost V 0 bases and J 8 bases, with 16 bases left between them. Germline assignment: CDR1 LNHNV and CDR2 YYDKDF (reference sequence). This CDR3 region has 15 residues. CDR3 DNA sequence: TGTGCCACCAGCAGAGATTCCGTAGGGGGAGACGGCTACACCTTC. This sequence encodes CATSRDSVGGDGYTF. The full variable domain, completed using reference TRBV15 and TRBJ1-2, is DAMVIQNPRYQVTQFGKPVTLSCSQTLNHNVMYWYQQKSSQAPKLLFHYYDKDFNNEADTPDNFQSRRPNTSFCFLDIRSPGLGDTAMYLCATSRDSVGGDGYTFGSGTRLTVV.

This clone turned up a few times. The rearrangement links TRBV7-8 to TRBJ1-2, with TRBD1 as a possible D gene (5 bases). The germline gives CDR1 SGHVS, CDR2 FQNEAQ. The CDR3 length is 14 residues. Trimming took off 4 bases at V and 4 bases at J, with 13 bases between the two ends. The CDR3 bases are TGTGCCAGCAGCTCTTTGGGGGAGATCTATGGCTACACCTTC. This translates into CASSSLGEIYGYTF.

About this clone itself: The sample holds other DNA sequences that translate to the same CDR3. This chain's CDR3 is CASSEFISSSGANVLTF. CDR3 nucleotides: TGTGCCAGCAGTGAATTCATCTCAAGCTCTGGGGCCAACGTCCTGACTTTC. The chain carries TRBV25-1 and TRBJ2-6; D uncertain. Germline V gives CDR1 MGHDK, CDR2 SYGVNS. Trimming stripped 1 base from V and 0 bases from J, with 10 bases between. CDR3 size: 17 residues.

The chain couples TRBV29-1 to TRBJ2-3, with a weak D call TRBD1 (5 bases). The germline CDR1 and CDR2 sequences are SQVTM and ANQGSEA. CDR3 length: 13 amino acids. The V end lost 3 bases, the J end lost 1 base, and 8 bases lay between the germline ends. CDR3 bases: TGCAGCGTTGAGCAGGGCGGCACAGATACGCAGTATTTT. This gives the protein CSVEQGGTDTQYF.

This chain uses TRBV11-3 with TRBJ2-1, with D perhaps matching TRBD1 (5 bases). CDR1 and CDR2 (germline): SGHNT, YENEEA. The CDR3 sequence is 11 residues long. With 0 bases removed from V and 12 bases from J, the gap between germline ends came to 6 bases. The DNA for the CDR3 is TGTGCCAGCAGCTTAGACAGGGCGCAGTTCTTC. Translation gives CASSLDRAQFF.

The chain carries TRBV5-6 and TRBJ1-6; D gene ambiguous. The CDR3 spans 14 residues. V lost 1 base, J lost 7 bases, and 9 bases lay in between. Germline V lookup: CDR1 SGHDT, CDR2 YYEEEE. In DNA form, the CDR3 reads TGTGCCAGCAGCTTGCACCATGGGAATTCACCCCTCCACTTT. It codes for CASSLHHGNSPLHF.

The V call is TRBV9, the J call TRBJ1-2; unclear D gene. Germline V gene sequence: CDR1 SGDLS, CDR2 YYNGEE. The CDR3 runs 15 residues. V was clipped by 0 bases and J by 2 bases, with 11 bases between them. DNA of the CDR3: TGTGCCAGCAGCGTAGCTGAAGGGCAGAACTATGGCTACACCTTC. Amino acids: CASSVAEGQNYGYTF.

The chain uses TRBV30 and TRBJ1-2, with TRBD1 identical over 7 bases. The germline V gene has CDR1 GTSNPN and CDR2 SVGIG (reference sequence). V shed 3 bases and J 5 bases; nucleotides not matched to a gene: 6. The CDR3 sequence is 13 residues long. CDR3 bases: TGTGCCTGGAGAAGGGACAGAGGTTATGGCTACACCTTC. It is translated as CAWRRDRGYGYTF.